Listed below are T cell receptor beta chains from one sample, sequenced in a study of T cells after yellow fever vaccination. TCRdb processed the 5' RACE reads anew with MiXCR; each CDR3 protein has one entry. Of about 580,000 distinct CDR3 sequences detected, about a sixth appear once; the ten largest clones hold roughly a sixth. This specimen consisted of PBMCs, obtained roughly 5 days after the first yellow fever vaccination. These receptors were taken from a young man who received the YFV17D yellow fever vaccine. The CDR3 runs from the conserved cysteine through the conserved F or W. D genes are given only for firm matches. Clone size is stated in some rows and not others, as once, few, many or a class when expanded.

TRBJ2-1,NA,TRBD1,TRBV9,CASSERTGDYNEQFF,TGTGCCAGCAGCGAACGGACAGGGGACTACAATGAGCAGTTCTTC
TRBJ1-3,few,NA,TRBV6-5,CASRPNGGSSSGNTIYF,TGTGCCAGCAGACCTAACGGGGGATCCAGCTCTGGAAACACCATATATTTT
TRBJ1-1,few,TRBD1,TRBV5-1,CASTDRGTEAFF,TGCGCCAGCACGGACAGGGGCACTGAAGCTTTCTTT
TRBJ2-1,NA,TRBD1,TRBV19,CASSIMQGAYGQFF,TGTGCCAGTAGTATAATGCAGGGGGCATATGGGCAGTTCTTC
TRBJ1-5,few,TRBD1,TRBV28,CASSFQGARSQPQHF,TGTGCCAGCAGTTTTCAGGGGGCGCGTAGTCAGCCCCAGCATTTT
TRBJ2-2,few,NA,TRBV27,CASRLGTGELFF,TGTGCCAGCAGATTGGGGACCGGGGAGCTGTTTTTT
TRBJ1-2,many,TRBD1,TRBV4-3,CASSQGTGGYGYTF,TGCGCCAGCAGCCAAGGGACAGGGGGCTATGGCTACACCTTC
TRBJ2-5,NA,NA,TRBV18,CASSPSVGAETQYF,TGTGCCAGCTCACCGTCGGTGGGGGCGGAGACCCAGTACTTC
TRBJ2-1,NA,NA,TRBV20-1,CSAPTQSIFNEQFF,TGCAGTGCTCCTACACAAAGCATTTTCAATGAGCAGTTCTTC
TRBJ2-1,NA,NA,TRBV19,CASSKLASYNEQFF,TGTGCCAGTAGTAAGCTAGCCTCCTACAATGAGCAGTTCTTC
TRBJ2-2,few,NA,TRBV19,CASSRDTGSLTGELFF,TGTGCCAGTAGTAGGGATACCGGGTCTCTCACCGGGGAGCTGTTTTTT
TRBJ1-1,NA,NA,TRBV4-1,CASSQVPYTEAFF,TGCGCCAGCAGCCAAGTTCCTTACACTGAAGCTTTCTTT
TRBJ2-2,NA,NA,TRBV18,CASSAGTFGTGELFF,TGTGCCAGCTCGGCCGGGACGTTCGGCACCGGGGAGCTGTTTTTT
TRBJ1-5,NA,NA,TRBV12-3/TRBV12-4,CASSSVSYSNQPQHF,TGTGCCAGCAGTTCAGTCAGTTATAGCAATCAGCCCCAGCATTTT
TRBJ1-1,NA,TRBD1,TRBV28,CASSPRGTGDNTEAFF,TGTGCCAGCAGTCCCCGGGGGACAGGGGACAACACTGAAGCTTTCTTT
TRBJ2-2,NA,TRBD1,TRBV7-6,CASSLGQGGSGELFF,TGTGCCAGCAGCTTAGGACAGGGGGGGTCCGGGGAGCTGTTTTTT
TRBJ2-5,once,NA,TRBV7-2,CASSQQQAARSQYF,TGTGCCAGCAGCCAACAACAGGCGGCGAGATCCCAGTACTTC
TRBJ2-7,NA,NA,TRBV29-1,CSVEEGTSYEQYF,TGCAGCGTTGAGGAGGGCACATCCTACGAGCAGTACTTC
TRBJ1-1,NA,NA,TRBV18,CASSPWTYPNTEAFF,TGTGCCAGCTCCCCCTGGACGTATCCGAACACTGAAGCTTTCTTT
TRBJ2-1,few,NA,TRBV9,CASSASIGGPRDFAPEQFF,TGTGCCAGCAGCGCCTCTATAGGTGGCCCGCGGGACTTCGCGCCTGAGCAGTTCTTC
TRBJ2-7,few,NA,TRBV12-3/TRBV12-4,CASSPNDRSYEQYF,TGTGCCAGCAGTCCCAATGACAGGTCCTACGAGCAGTACTTC
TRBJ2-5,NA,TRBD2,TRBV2,CASRGGRLAGGIETQYF,TGTGCCAGCAGAGGGGGGAGACTAGCGGGGGGGATCGAGACCCAGTACTTC
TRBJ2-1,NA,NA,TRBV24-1,CATSDFRDFGNEQFF,TGTGCCACCAGTGATTTCCGGGACTTTGGCAATGAGCAGTTCTTC
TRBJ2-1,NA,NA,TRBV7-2,CASSLDLGFDEQFF,TGTGCCAGCAGCTTAGATCTGGGGTTCGATGAGCAGTTCTTC
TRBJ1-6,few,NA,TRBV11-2,CASSHPSRRPSLLGSPLHF,TGTGCCAGCAGCCACCCCTCCCGACGGCCATCCCTCCTGGGCTCACCCCTCCACTTT
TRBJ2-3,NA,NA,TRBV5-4,CASTTVAHGTDTQYF,TGTGCCAGCACCACTGTGGCGCACGGCACAGATACGCAGTATTTT
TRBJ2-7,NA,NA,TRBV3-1,CASGTTDYEQYF,TGTGCTAGTGGTACGACAGATTACGAGCAGTACTTC
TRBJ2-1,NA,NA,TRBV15,CATSRDEAGEQFF,TGTGCCACCAGCAGAGATGAGGCAGGGGAGCAGTTCTTC
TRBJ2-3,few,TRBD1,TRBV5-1,CASSSKGQGTDTQYF,TGCGCCAGCAGCTCTAAAGGACAGGGCACAGATACGCAGTATTTT
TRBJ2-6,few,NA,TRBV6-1,CASSPPKAGANVLTF,TGTGCCAGCAGTCCTCCGAAGGCTGGGGCCAACGTCCTGACTTTC
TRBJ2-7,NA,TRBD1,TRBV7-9,CASDEGAGHEQYF,TGTGCCAGCGACGAGGGGGCGGGCCACGAGCAGTACTTC
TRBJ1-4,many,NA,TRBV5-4,CASSLDNGRNEKLFF,TGTGCCAGCAGCTTGGATAACGGCCGAAATGAAAAACTGTTTTTT
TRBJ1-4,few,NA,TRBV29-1,CSVGGFDEKLFF,TGCAGCGTTGGAGGGTTCGATGAAAAACTGTTTTTT
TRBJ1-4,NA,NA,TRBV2,CASREHTAGGLFF,TGTGCCAGCAGGGAGCACACGGCGGGGGGACTGTTTTTT
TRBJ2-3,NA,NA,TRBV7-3,CASSRGHNTDTQYF,TGTGCCAGCAGCCGGGGACATAACACAGATACGCAGTATTTT
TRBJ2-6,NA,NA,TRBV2,CASSEGGSSSGANVLTF,TGTGCCAGCAGTGAAGGGGGCAGCTCCTCTGGGGCCAACGTCCTGACTTTC
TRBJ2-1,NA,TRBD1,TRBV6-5,CASSAAGQGKDEQFF,TGTGCCAGCAGCGCGGCGGGACAGGGGAAAGATGAGCAGTTCTTC
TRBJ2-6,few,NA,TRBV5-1,CASSLGRSSGANVLTF,TGCGCCAGCAGCTTGGGGAGGTCCTCTGGGGCCAACGTCCTGACTTTC
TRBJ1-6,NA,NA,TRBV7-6,CASSQRSSGSPLHF,TGTGCCAGCAGCCAGAGGAGCTCGGGATCACCCCTCCACTTT
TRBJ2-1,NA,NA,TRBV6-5,CASSYSYGENEQFF,TGTGCCAGCAGTTACTCTTACGGGGAGAATGAGCAGTTCTTC
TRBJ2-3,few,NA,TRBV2,CASSEVRGITDTQYF,TGTGCCAGCAGTGAGGTTAGAGGAATCACAGATACGCAGTATTTT
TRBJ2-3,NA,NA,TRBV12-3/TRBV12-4,CATAGDTQYF,TGTGCCACGGCGGGAGATACGCAGTATTTT
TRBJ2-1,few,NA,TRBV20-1,CSASAPYNEQFF,TGCAGTGCTAGCGCGCCCTACAATGAGCAGTTCTTC
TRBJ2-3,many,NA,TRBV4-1,CASSQDGGGGDTQYF,TGCGCCAGCAGCCAAGATGGAGGGGGAGGAGATACGCAGTATTTT
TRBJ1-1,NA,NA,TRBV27,CASSSGERRGQAFF,TGTGCCAGCAGTTCGGGGGAGCGAAGAGGTCAAGCTTTCTTT
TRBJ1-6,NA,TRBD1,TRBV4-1,CASSQALGQEYSPLHF,TGCGCCAGCAGCCAAGCGCTGGGACAGGAGTATTCACCCCTCCACTTT
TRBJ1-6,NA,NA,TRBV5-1,CASSTGGSAPLHF,TGCGCCAGCAGCACCGGAGGGTCTGCACCCCTCCACTTT
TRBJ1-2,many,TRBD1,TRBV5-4,CASRTGTGVYGYTF,TGTGCCAGCAGAACCGGGACAGGGGTCTATGGCTACACCTTC
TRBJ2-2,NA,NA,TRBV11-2,CASSSGYSGTTNTGELFF,TGTGCCAGCAGCAGTGGTTATTCCGGGACAACGAACACCGGGGAGCTGTTTTTT
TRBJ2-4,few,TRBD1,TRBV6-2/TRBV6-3,CASSRTGTGNLAKNIQYF,TGTGCCAGCAGTAGAACCGGGACAGGTAATCTAGCCAAAAACATTCAGTACTTC
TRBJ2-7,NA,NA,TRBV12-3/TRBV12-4,CASTTRVHGSYEQYF,TGTGCCAGCACCACACGGGTGCATGGGTCCTACGAGCAGTACTTC
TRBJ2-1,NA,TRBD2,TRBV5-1,CASGAGAPQAEQFF,TGCGCCAGCGGAGCGGGGGCCCCGCAAGCCGAGCAGTTCTTC
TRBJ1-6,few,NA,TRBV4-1,CASSPESWGQQNSPLHF,TGCGCCAGCAGCCCCGAATCCTGGGGACAACAGAATTCACCCCTCCACTTT
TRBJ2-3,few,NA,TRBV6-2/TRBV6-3,CASSLPQDLTTDTQYF,TGTGCCAGCAGCCTCCCTCAGGACCTCACCACAGATACGCAGTATTTT